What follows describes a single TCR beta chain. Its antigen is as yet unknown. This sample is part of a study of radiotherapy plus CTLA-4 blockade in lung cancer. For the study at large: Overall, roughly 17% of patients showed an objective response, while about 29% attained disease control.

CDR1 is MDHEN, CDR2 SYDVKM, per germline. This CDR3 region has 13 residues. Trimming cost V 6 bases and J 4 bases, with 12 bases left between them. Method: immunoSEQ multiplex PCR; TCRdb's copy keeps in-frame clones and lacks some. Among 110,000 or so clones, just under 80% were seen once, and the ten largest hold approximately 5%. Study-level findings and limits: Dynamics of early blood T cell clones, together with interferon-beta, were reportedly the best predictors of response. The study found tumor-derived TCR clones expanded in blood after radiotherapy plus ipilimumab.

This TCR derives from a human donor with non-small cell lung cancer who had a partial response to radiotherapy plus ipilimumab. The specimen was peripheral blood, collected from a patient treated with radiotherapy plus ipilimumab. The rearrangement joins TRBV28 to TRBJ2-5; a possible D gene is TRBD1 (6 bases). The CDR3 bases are TGTGCCAGCAGGGGGGCCATAAGAGAGACCCAGTACTTC. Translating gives CASRGAIRETQYF. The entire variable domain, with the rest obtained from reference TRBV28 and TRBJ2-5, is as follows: DVKVTQSSRYLVKRTGEKVFLECVQDMDHENMFWYRQDPGLGLRLIYFSYDVKMKEKGDIPEGYSVSREKKERFSLILESASTNQTSMYLCASRGAIRETQYFGPGTRLLVL.